Listed here are 20 T cell receptor beta chains from one sample, sequenced in a study of blood T cell repertoires in COVID-19. Data came from immunoSEQ multiplex PCR; TCRdb stores just in-frame clones and leaves some out. Of about 330,000 clones in the sample, 85% to 90% were seen once. Specimen: peripheral blood. Receptors originate from a woman between 50 and 59 years old with active or convalescent COVID-19.

In this sample, this clone turned up once. The V call is TRBV2, the J call TRBJ1-3; no definite D call. V was trimmed by 3 bases and J by 3 bases, leaving 12 bases between them. The V gene's germline CDR1 is SNHLY and CDR2 FYNNEI. The CDR3 has 15 amino acids. CDR3 loop: CASSDKAGGGNTIYF. In nucleotides, the CDR3 is TGTGCCAGCAGTGACAAGGCTGGAGGTGGAAACACCATATATTTT.

The chain couples TRBV28 to TRBJ2-3; D unclear. The CDR3 extends over 13 amino acids. Germline V gene lookup returns CDR1 MDHEN and CDR2 SYDVKM. The ends were cut back, 4 bases at V and 4 bases at J, with 9 bases in the middle. The CDR3 here is CASSSPISDTQYF. The CDR3 DNA follows: TGTGCCAGCAGTTCCCCTATTTCAGATACGCAGTATTTT.

This CDR3 is CASSWGLTYEQYF. CDR3 coding DNA: TGTGCCAGCAGTTGGGGACTAACCTACGAGCAGTACTTC. The J gene is TRBJ2-7, the V gene TRBV6-2 or TRBV6-3; 7 bases map to TRBD2. Trimming cost V 4 bases and J 2 bases; bases outside gene matches: 2. The CDR3 contains 13 residues. CDR1 is MNHEY, CDR2 SVGEGT, per germline.

The rearrangement uses TRBV5-1 and TRBJ2-3, with D unresolved. The CDR3 consists of 16 residues. Germline CDR1 SGHRS, CDR2 YFSETQ. The ends were cut back, 0 bases at V and 1 base at J, with 12 bases in the middle. The CDR3 DNA is TGCGCCAGCAGCTTGGGTGGCGGCGCCGGCACAGATACGCAGTATTTT. Protein product: CASSLGGGAGTDTQYF.

V is TRBV13 and J is TRBJ1-1; TRBD1 matches at 12 bases. CDR3 length: 20 residues. The trim removed 3 bases at V and 0 bases at J, leaving 14 bases unmatched. Germline lookup yields CDR1 PRHDT and CDR2 FYEKMQ (reference sequence). The CDR3 protein is CASSFRDRGRGPIMNTEAFF. CDR3 DNA sequence: TGTGCCAGCAGCTTCCGGGACAGGGGGCGCGGGCCCATCATGAACACTGAAGCTTTCTTT. Full variable domain (missing parts from reference TRBV13 and TRBJ1-1): AAGVIQSPRHLIKEKRETATLKCYPIPRHDTVYWYQQGPGQDPQFLISFYEKMQSDKGSIPDRFSAQQFSDYHSELNMSSLELGDSALYFCASSFRDRGRGPIMNTEAFFGQGTRLTVV.

With respect to this clone: The sample has other DNA sequences that encode this CDR3 too. This chain connects TRBV25-1 to TRBJ2-7; 8 bases are shared with TRBD1. V shed 7 bases and J 2 bases; nucleotides not matched to a gene: 1. This CDR3 comprises 12 residues. Germline CDR1 is MGHDK and CDR2 is SYGVNS. The CDR3 sequence is CASTGGPYEQYF. DNA for the CDR3: TGTGCCAGCACAGGGGGCCCCTACGAGCAGTACTTC.

The genes are TRBV5-4 and TRBJ1-4; the match to TRBD1 covers 7 bases. Looked up from germline, CDR1 is SGHNT and CDR2 is YYREEE (reference sequence). V was clipped by 5 bases and J by 4 bases; unmatched bases: 5. The CDR3 loop spans 14 amino acids. The CDR3 spells CASSKDRDNEKLFF. The CDR3 coding sequence is TGTGCCAGCAGTAAAGACAGGGATAATGAAAAACTGTTTTTT.

A word on this clone: At the DNA level, this CDR3 is encoded by other sequences in the same sample as well. This chain joins TRBV11-2 and TRBJ2-7; 9 bases fit TRBD2. The CDR3 spans 15 residues. The V segment lost 1 base and the J segment 4 bases; nucleotides outside the gene matches: 5. The germline CDR1 and CDR2 sequences are SGHAT and FQNNGV. The CDR3 DNA sequence: TGTGCCAGCAGCTTAGGTCTAGCGGGAAATTACGAGCAGTACTTC. Its translation: CASSLGLAGNYEQYF. The entire variable domain, with the rest obtained from reference TRBV11-2 and TRBJ2-7, is as follows: EAGVAQSPRYKIIEKRQSVAFWCNPISGHATLYWYQQILGQGPKLLIQFQNNGVVDDSQLPKDRFSAERLKGVDSTLKIQPAKLEDSAVYLCASSLGLAGNYEQYFGPGTRLTVT.

The chain recombines TRBV9 with TRBJ1-3, with a possible D match to TRBD1 (5 bases). Germline V gene lookup returns CDR1 SGDLS and CDR2 YYNGEE. CDR3 length equals 17 residues. V was trimmed by 0 bases and J by 6 bases, leaving 19 bases between them. The CDR3 nucleotides are TGTGCCAGCAGCGTAGCGGCCAACGGTCAGGGACTAAACACCATATATTTT. Its translation: CASSVAANGQGLNTIYF.

This chain uses TRBV2 with TRBJ1-6, with 8 bases lining up with TRBD1. The CDR3 has 16 residues. CDR1 and CDR2 (germline): SNHLY, FYNNEI. The V gene end was trimmed by 6 bases and the J gene end by 0 bases; junction bases not matched to a gene: 4. The CDR3 sequence is CASSRQGSSYNSPLHF. CDR3 bases: TGTGCCAGCAGCCGACAGGGGAGCTCCTATAATTCACCCCTCCACTTT.

The V and J genes are TRBV7-9 and TRBJ2-7, with 8 nucleotides matching TRBD1. Per germline, CDR1 SEHNR and CDR2 FQNEAQ (reference sequence). This CDR3 contains 13 residues. V lost 0 bases to trimming and J lost 5 bases; unmatched junction nucleotides: 0. CDR3 sequence: CASSLAGQDEQYF. The CDR3 region has the DNA TGTGCCAGCAGCTTAGCGGGACAGGACGAGCAGTACTTC.

The chain uses TRBV13 and TRBJ1-6; weak D call: TRBD1 (6 bases). V was pared by 5 bases and J by 14 bases, with 16 bases between. The CDR3 length is 13 residues. From germline, CDR1 is PRHDT and CDR2 FYEKMQ (reference sequence). CDR3 in amino acids: CASSLGQSLTLHF. For the CDR3, the DNA is TGTGCCAGCAGCCTGGGACAAAGTCTAACCCTCCACTTT.

V gene TRBV6-6 combines with J gene TRBJ2-7; 10 positions match TRBD2. Germline values: CDR1 MNHNY, CDR2 SVGAGI (reference sequence). This CDR3 is 14 amino acids long. The junction had 3 bases not matched to a gene; V was cut back by 0 bases and J by 7 bases. CDR3 in DNA: TGTGCCAGCAGTTACTCGGGACTAGCGTGGGAGCAGTACTTC. Translating gives CASSYSGLAWEQYF.

The chain carries TRBV4-3 and TRBJ1-2; D gene ambiguous. This CDR3 spans 13 amino acids. The germline gives CDR1 LGHNA, CDR2 YSLEER. The germline V and J ends were trimmed by 0 bases and 4 bases, with 6 bases remaining between them. CDR3 DNA sequence: TGCGCCAGCAGCCAAGAAGCGCTCTATGGCTACACCTTC. The encoded protein is CASSQEALYGYTF.

This rearrangement joins TRBV28 to TRBJ1-2, with D tentatively TRBD1 (5 bases). CDR3 size: 13 residues. Germline lookup yields CDR1 MDHEN and CDR2 SYDVKM. Trimming cost V 5 bases and J 4 bases, with 11 bases left between them. CDR3 sequence (DNA): TGTGCCAGCAGTCCGACAGAGCTCTATGGCTACACCTTC. Translated: CASSPTELYGYTF.

This clone occurred once. The chain couples TRBV7-2 to TRBJ1-2, with 7 bases that match TRBD1. The CDR3 contains 14 residues. Germline-derived CDR1 and CDR2 are SGHTA and FQGNSA. J gave up 8 bases and V 6 bases, and 12 bases lay outside the gene matches. CDR3 sequence (DNA): TGTGCCAGCAGTTACCGGGACAGACCTATGGGCTACACCTTC. Translated: CASSYRDRPMGYTF.

This chain uses TRBV4-3 with TRBJ2-7; D possibly corresponds to TRBD2 (5 bases). CDR3 length: 16 amino acids. Germline CDR1 is LGHNA and CDR2 is YSLEER. V dropped 0 bases and J dropped 1 base, with 13 bases sitting between them. This CDR3 is CASSQEFARGSYEQYF. For the CDR3, the DNA is TGCGCCAGCAGCCAAGAATTCGCTAGAGGGTCCTACGAGCAGTACTTC.

This clone turned up a few times. Within the sample, other DNA sequences also encode this same CDR3. V and J are TRBV27 and TRBJ1-1; 8 bases agree with TRBD1. The CDR3 length is 14 residues. CDR1 and CDR2 from the germline V gene are MNHEY and SMNVEV (reference sequence). V dropped 3 bases and J dropped 4; count of bases not matched to a gene: 4. The CDR3: CASSFQGARTEAFF. CDR3 nucleotides: TGTGCCAGCAGTTTCCAGGGGGCGCGCACTGAAGCTTTCTTT.

V usage is TRBV30 and J usage is TRBJ1-5; 9 bases agree with TRBD1. This CDR3 has 14 amino acids. Germline V CDR1 and CDR2: GTSNPN, SVGIG (reference sequence). Trimming cost V 5 bases and J 2 bases; bases outside gene matches: 4. CDR3 nucleotide sequence: TGTGCCTGGGTGGGACAGGGTGGCAATCAGCCCCAGCATTTT. Its translation: CAWVGQGGNQPQHF.

The table lists this clone with a few counts. This rearrangement joins TRBV24-1 to TRBJ2-7, with no clear D. Germline V gives CDR1 KGHDR, CDR2 SFDVKD. The CDR3 contains 11 residues. V was clipped by 4 bases and J by 3 bases, with 3 bases between them. CDR3 sequence reads: CATSDVYEQYF. The DNA for the CDR3 is TGTGCCACCAGTGACGTCTACGAGCAGTACTTC.